Given below is one TCR beta chain in context. The target antigen is unknown. This record belongs to a study of cytomegalovirus exposure and HLA in healthy donors. Trimming cost V 4 bases and J 1 base, with 7 bases left between them. CDR3 length equals 14 residues. The germline gives CDR1 SNHLY, CDR2 FYNNEI. Study observations and caveats: Earlier results showed most TCR beta V segments being productive about 87% or about 30% of the time.

The PCR ran on 60 Vbeta and 13 Jbeta primers. TCRdb's table, derived via immunoSEQ multiplex PCR, lists solely in-frame clones and lacks some. This repertoire comprises more than 55,000 clones; its ten largest clones make up roughly 5%. This sequence joins TRBV2 and TRBJ2-2, with D unclear. The sequenced sample was PBMCs. The receptor comes from a woman aged 40 to 50 in good health and CMV-seropositive. CDR3 coding DNA: TGTGCCAGCAGTGTGCGGAAGAACACCGGGGAGCTGTTTTTT. The encoded protein is CASSVRKNTGELFF.